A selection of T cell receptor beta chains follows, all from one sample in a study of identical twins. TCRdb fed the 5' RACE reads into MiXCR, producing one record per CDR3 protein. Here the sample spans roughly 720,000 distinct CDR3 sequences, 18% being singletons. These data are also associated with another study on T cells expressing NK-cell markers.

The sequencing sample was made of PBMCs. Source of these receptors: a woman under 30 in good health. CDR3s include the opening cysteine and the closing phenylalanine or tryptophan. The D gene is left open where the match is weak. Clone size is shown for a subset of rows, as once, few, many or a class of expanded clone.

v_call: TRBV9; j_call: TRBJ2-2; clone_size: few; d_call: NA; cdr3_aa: CASSPRGANTGELFF; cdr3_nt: TGTGCCAGCAGCCCCCGGGGCGCCAACACCGGGGAGCTGTTTTTT
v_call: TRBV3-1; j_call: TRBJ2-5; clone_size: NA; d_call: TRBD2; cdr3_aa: CASSYGLAGTQETQYF; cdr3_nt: TGTGCCAGCAGCTATGGACTAGCGGGGACCCAAGAGACCCAGTACTTC
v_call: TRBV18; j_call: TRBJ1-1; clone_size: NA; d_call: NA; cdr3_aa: CASSAISGTEAFF; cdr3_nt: TGTGCCAGCTCAGCAATAAGTGGCACTGAAGCTTTCTTT
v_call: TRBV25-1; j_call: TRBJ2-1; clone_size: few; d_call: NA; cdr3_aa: CASSELGQGGRNEQFF; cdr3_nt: TGTGCCAGCAGTGAATTGGGGCAGGGGGGAAGAAATGAGCAGTTCTTC
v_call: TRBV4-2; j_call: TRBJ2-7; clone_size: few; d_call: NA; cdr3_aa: CASSQRDDRTYSYEQYF; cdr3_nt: TGTGCCAGCAGCCAGCGAGACGACAGAACCTATTCCTACGAGCAGTACTTC
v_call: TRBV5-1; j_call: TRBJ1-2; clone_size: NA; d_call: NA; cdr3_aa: CASSFTGKGVDGYTF; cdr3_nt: TGCGCCAGCAGCTTCACAGGGAAGGGTGTCGATGGCTACACCTTC
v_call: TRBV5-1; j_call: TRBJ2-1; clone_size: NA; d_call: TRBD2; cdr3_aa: CASSLAGASGGKGNEQFF; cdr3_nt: TGCGCCAGCAGCTTGGCCGGGGCTAGCGGGGGGAAGGGCAATGAGCAGTTCTTC
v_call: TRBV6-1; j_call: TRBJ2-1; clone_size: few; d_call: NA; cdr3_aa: CASTSLRTTSYNEQFF; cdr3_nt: TGTGCCAGCACCTCCCTGCGGACTACCTCCTACAATGAGCAGTTCTTC
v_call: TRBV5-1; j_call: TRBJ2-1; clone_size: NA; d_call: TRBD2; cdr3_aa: CASSLDAGGKQFF; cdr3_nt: TGCGCCAGCAGCTTGGACGCGGGGGGGAAGCAGTTCTTC
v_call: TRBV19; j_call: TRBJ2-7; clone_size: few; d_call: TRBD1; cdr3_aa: CASSMVQGSPSEQYF; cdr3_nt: TGTGCCAGTAGTATGGTACAGGGGAGCCCCTCCGAGCAGTACTTC
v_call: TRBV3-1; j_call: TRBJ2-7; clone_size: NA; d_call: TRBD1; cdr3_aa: CASSTRQGWHEQYF; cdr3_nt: TGTGCCAGCAGCACACGACAGGGTTGGCACGAGCAGTACTTC
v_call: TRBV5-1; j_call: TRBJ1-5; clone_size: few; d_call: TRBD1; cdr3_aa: CASSLEGQGNQPQHF; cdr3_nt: TGCGCCAGCAGCTTGGAGGGACAGGGGAATCAGCCCCAGCATTTT
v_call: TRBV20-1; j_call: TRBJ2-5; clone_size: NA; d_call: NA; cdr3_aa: CSARDWSLRETQYF; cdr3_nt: TGCAGTGCTAGAGATTGGTCTCTCAGGGAGACCCAGTACTTC
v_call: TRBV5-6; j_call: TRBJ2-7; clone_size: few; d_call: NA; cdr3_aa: CASSSFVEQYF; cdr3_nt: TGTGCCAGCAGCTCCTTCGTCGAGCAGTACTTC
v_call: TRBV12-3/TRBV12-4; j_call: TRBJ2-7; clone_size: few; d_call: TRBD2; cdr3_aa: CATGTSAYEQYF; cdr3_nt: TGTGCCACCGGGACTAGTGCCTACGAGCAGTACTTC
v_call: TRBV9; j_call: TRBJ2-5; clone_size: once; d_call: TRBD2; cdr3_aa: CASSVGPGGVGGETQYF; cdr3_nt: TGTGCCAGCAGCGTAGGTCCGGGAGGGGTTGGTGGAGAGACCCAGTACTTC
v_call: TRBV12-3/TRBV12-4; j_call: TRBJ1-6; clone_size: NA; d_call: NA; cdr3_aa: CASSRTAYYNSPLHF; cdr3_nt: TGTGCCAGCAGTAGGACCGCCTATTATAATTCACCCCTCCACTTT
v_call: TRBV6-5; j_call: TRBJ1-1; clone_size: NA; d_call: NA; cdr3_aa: CASSIETEAFF; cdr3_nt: TGTGCCAGCAGCATCGAAACTGAAGCTTTCTTT
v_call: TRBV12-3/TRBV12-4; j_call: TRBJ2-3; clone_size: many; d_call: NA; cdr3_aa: CASSSGGTDLGTQYF; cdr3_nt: TGTGCCAGCAGTAGTGGCGGGACGGACCTAGGTACGCAGTATTTT
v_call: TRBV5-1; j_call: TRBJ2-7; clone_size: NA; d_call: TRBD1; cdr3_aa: CANTIGRGQYEQYF; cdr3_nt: TGCGCCAACACGATAGGCAGGGGGCAATACGAGCAGTACTTC
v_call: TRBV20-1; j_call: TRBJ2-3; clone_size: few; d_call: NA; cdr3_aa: CSARSRGVQDTQYF; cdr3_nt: TGCAGTGCTAGGAGTCGGGGAGTTCAGGATACGCAGTATTTT
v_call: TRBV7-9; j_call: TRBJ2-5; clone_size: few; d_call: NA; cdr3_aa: CASSGLTRQETQYF; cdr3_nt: TGTGCCAGCAGCGGCCTTACGAGGCAAGAGACCCAGTACTTC
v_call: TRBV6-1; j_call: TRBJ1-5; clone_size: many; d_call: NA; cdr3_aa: CASSDNQPQHF; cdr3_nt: TGTGCCAGCAGTGACAATCAGCCCCAGCATTTT
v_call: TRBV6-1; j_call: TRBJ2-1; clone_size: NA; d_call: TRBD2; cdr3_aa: CASSRSSGRIYEQFF; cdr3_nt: TGTGCCAGCAGTCGTTCTAGCGGGAGAATCTATGAGCAGTTCTTC
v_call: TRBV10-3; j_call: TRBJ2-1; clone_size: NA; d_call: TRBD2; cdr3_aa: CASIPGLAANNEQFF; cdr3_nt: TGTGCCAGCATACCGGGACTAGCGGCTAACAATGAGCAGTTCTTC
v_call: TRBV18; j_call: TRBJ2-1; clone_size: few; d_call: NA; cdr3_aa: CASSPGWGESSYNEQFF; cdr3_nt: TGTGCCAGCTCACCAGGTTGGGGGGAAAGCTCCTACAATGAGCAGTTCTTC
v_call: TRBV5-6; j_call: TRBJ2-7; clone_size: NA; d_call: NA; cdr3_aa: CASSFGRKTYEQYF; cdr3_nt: TGTGCCAGCAGCTTTGGCAGGAAGACCTACGAGCAGTACTTC
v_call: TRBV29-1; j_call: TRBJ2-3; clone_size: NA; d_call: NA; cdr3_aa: CSVDMAGTDTQYF; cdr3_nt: TGCAGCGTTGATATGGCAGGCACAGATACGCAGTATTTT
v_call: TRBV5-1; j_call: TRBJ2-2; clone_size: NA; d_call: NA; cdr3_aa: CASSLDTGTVFF; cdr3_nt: TGCGCCAGCAGCTTGGATACAGGGACGGTGTTTTTT
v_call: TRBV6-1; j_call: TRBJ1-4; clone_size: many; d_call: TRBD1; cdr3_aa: CASRGQNNEKLFF; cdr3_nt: TGTGCCAGCAGGGGACAGAATAATGAAAAACTGTTTTTT
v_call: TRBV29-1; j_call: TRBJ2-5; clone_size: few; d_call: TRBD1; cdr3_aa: CSAAHRGEETQYF; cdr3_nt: TGCAGCGCCGCTCACAGGGGCGAGGAGACCCAGTACTTC
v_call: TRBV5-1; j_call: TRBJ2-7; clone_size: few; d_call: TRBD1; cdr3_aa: CASSSTGTGSEQYF; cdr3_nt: TGCGCCAGCAGCTCCACCGGGACAGGGAGCGAGCAGTACTTC
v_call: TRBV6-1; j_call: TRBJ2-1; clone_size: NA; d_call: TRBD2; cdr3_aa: CASSTRQGSGGAEQFF; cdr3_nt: TGTGCCAGCAGTACGAGACAGGGTAGCGGGGGTGCTGAGCAGTTCTTC
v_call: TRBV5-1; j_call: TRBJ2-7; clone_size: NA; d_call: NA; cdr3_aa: CASSSPAGRPVGEQYF; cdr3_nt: TGCGCCAGCAGCTCACCCGCAGGGAGGCCGGTGGGAGAGCAGTACTTC
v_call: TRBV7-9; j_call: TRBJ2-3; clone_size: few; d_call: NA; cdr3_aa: CATRKPRVGADTQYF; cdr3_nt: TGTGCCACGCGAAAACCCAGGGTCGGGGCAGATACGCAGTATTTT
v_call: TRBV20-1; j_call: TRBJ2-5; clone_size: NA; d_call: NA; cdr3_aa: CSARDVTRSRSETQYF; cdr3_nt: TGCAGTGCTAGAGATGTCACTCGCTCTCGGTCAGAGACCCAGTACTTC
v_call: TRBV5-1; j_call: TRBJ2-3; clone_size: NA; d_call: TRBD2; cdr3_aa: CASSLGGTSGVFTDTQYF; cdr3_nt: TGCGCCAGCAGCTTGGGCGGGACTAGCGGGGTGTTCACAGATACGCAGTATTTT
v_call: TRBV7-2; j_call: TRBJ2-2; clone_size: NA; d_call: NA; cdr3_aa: CASSPSFPPNGLFF; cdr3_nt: TGTGCCAGCAGCCCGTCCTTCCCCCCTAATGGGCTGTTTTTT
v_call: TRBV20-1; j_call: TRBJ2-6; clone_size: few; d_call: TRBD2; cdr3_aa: CSATGGAGANVLTF; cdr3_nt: TGCAGTGCCACGGGGGGAGCAGGGGCCAACGTCCTGACTTTC
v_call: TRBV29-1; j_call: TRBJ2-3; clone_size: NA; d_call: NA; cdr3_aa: CSVGATDTQYF; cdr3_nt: TGCAGCGTTGGGGCCACAGATACGCAGTATTTT
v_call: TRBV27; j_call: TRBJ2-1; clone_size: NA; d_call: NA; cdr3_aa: CASSLILAKGEKNEQFF; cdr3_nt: TGTGCCAGCAGTCTGATCCTAGCGAAGGGGGAAAAGAATGAGCAGTTCTTC
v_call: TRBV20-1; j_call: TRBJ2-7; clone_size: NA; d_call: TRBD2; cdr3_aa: CSARVETSDGEQYF; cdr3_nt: TGCAGTGCTAGAGTCGAGACTAGCGACGGCGAGCAGTACTTC
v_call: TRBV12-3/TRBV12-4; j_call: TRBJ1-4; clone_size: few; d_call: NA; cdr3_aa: CASSLSGEEKLFF; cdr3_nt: TGTGCCAGCAGTTTATCGGGGGAAGAAAAACTGTTTTTT
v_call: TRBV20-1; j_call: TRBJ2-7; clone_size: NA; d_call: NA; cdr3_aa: CSAEEGQTYEQYF; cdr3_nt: TGCAGTGCAGAAGAAGGACAGACCTACGAGCAGTACTTC
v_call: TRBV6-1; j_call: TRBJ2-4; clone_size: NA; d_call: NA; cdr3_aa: CASSRISGARAKNIQYF; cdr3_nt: TGTGCCAGCAGTAGAATCAGCGGAGCCAGGGCCAAAAACATTCAGTACTTC